One TCR beta chain is described in this entry. Its antigen is unknown. CDR1 MNHEY and CDR2 SMNVEV come from the germline V gene (reference sequence). V was trimmed by 3 bases and J by 2 bases, leaving 8 bases between them. CDR3 length: 14 residues. The entry originates in a study of cytomegalovirus exposure and HLA in healthy donors. General study points: CMV antigen specificity was confirmed in vitro for a few CMV-associated chains.

The PCR used 60 Vbeta and 13 Jbeta primers. TCRdb's table, derived via immunoSEQ multiplex PCR, lists solely in-frame clones and lacks some. The sample has about 190,000 clones, roughly 76% seen once. The sequencing input was PBMCs. The TCR comes from a woman aged 25-40 years in good health and CMV-seropositive. V gene TRBV27 combines with J gene TRBJ1-3; D is uncertain. For the CDR3, the DNA is TGTGCCAGCAGTTTCAACGGTGCTGGAAACACCATATATTTT. Its protein is CASSFNGAGNTIYF.